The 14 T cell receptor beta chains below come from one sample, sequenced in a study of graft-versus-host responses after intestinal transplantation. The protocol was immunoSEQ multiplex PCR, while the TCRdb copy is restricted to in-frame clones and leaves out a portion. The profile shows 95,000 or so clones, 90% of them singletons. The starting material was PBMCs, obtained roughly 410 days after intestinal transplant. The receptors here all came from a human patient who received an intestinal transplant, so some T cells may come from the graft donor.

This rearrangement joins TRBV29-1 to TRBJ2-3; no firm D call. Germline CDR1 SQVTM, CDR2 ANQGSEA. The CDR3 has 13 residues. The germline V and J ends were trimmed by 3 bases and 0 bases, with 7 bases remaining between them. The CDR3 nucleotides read TGCAGCGTTGAGGGCGACAGCACAGATACGCAGTATTTT. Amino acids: CSVEGDSTDTQYF.

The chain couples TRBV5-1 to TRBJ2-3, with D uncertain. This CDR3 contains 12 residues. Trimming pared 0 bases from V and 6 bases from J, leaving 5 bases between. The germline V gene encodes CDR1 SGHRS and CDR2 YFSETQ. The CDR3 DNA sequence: TGCGCCAGCAGCTTGGCGGAGGATACGCAGTATTTT. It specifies CASSLAEDTQYF.

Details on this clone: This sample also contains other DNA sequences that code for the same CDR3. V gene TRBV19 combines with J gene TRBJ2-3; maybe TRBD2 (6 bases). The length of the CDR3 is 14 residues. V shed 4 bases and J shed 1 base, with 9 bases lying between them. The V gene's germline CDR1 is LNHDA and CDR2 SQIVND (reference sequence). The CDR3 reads CASSRGGGTDTQYF. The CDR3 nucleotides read TGTGCCAGTAGTAGAGGAGGGGGCACAGATACGCAGTATTTT.

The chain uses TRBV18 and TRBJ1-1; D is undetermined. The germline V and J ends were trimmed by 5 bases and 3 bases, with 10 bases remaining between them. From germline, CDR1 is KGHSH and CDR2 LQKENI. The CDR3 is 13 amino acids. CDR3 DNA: TGTGCCAGCTCAACTGCTGGGGACACTGAAGCTTTCTTT. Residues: CASSTAGDTEAFF.

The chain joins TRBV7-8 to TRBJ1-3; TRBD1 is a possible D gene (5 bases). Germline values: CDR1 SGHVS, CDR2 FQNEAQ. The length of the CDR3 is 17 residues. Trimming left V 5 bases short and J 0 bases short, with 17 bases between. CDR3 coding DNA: TGTGCCAGCAGCCCCCAGACAGTTCCGAGCTCTGGAAACACCATATATTTT. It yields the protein CASSPQTVPSSGNTIYF.

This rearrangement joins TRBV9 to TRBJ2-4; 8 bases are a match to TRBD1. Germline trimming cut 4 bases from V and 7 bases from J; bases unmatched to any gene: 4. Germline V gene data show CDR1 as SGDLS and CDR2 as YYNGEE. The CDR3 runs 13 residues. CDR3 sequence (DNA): TGTGCCAGCAGCCGACAGGGGTCGAACATTCAGTACTTC. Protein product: CASSRQGSNIQYF. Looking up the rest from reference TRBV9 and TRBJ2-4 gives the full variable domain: DSGVTQTPKHLITATGQRVTLRCSPRSGDLSVYWYQQSLDQGLQFLIQYYNGEERAKGNILERFSAQQFPDLHSELNLSSLELGDSALYFCASSRQGSNIQYFGAGTRLSVL.

This CDR3 is CSVGGYAGEQFF. As DNA, the CDR3 is TGCAGCGTTGGAGGGTACGCGGGTGAGCAGTTCTTC. The V and J genes are TRBV29-1 and TRBJ2-1, with D possibly being TRBD2 (5 bases). Looked up from germline, CDR1 is SQVTM and CDR2 is ANQGSEA. The ends were cut back, 4 bases at V and 9 bases at J, with 13 bases in the middle. CDR3 length equals 12 residues.

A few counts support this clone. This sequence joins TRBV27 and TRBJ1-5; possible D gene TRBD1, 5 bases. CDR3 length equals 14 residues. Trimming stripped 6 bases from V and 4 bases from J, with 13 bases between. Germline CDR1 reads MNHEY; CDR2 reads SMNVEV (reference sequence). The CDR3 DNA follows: TGTGCCAGCAGACCCCAACAGGAGAATCAGCCCCAGCATTTT. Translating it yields CASRPQQENQPQHF.

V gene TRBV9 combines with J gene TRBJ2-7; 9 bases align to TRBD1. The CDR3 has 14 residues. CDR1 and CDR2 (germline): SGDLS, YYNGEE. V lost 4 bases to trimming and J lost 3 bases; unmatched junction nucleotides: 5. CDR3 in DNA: TGTGCCAGCAGCTCAGGGACAGGGAACTACGAGCAGTACTTC. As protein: CASSSGTGNYEQYF.

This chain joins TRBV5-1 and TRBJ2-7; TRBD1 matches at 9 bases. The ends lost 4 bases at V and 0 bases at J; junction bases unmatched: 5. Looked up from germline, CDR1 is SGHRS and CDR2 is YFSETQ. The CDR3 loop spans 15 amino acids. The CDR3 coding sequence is TGCGCCAGCAGCAGAGGACAGGGGACCTCCTACGAGCAGTACTTC. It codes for CASSRGQGTSYEQYF. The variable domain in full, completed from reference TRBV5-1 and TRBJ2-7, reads KAGVTQTPRYLIKTRGQQVTLSCSPISGHRSVSWYQQTPGQGLQFLFEYFSETQRNKGNFPGRFSGRQFSNSRSEMNVSTLELGDSALYLCASSRGQGTSYEQYFGPGTRLTVT.

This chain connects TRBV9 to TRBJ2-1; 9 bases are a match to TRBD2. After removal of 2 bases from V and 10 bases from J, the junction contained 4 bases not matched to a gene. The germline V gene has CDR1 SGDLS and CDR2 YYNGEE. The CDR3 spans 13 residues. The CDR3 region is CASSVASGVEQFF. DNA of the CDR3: TGTGCCAGCAGCGTGGCTAGCGGGGTGGAGCAGTTCTTC.

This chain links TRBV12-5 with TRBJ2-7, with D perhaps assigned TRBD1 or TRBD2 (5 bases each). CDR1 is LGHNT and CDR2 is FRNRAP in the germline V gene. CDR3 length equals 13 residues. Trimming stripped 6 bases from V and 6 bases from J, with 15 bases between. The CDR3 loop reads CASGAGTLGEQYF. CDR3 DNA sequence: TGTGCTAGTGGCGCCGGGACCCTCGGCGAGCAGTACTTC.

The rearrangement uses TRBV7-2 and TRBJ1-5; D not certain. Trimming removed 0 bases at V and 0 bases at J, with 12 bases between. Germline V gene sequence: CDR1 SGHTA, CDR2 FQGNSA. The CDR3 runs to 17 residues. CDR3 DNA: TGTGCCAGCAGCTTAGCACCCGCCCGCTTTAGCAATCAGCCCCAGCATTTT. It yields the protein CASSLAPARFSNQPQHF.

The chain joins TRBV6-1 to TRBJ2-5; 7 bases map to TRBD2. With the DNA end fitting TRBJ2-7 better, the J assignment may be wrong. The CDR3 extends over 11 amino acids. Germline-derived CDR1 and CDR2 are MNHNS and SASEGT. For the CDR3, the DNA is TGTGCCACCGGACTAGGGCGCGAGCAGTACTTC. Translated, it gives CATGLGREQYF.